These 25 T cell receptor beta chains were all obtained from the same sample, sequenced in a study of shared clonotypes between healthy human individuals. Method: immunoSEQ multiplex PCR; TCRdb's copy keeps in-frame clones and lacks some. The table has millions of clones, roughly 92% seen once. Source material: naive CD4+ T cells sorted from blood. Documented subset: CD45RA+ positively selected. These receptors all come from a man younger than 30 in good health.

The chain carries TRBV29-1 and TRBJ2-7; D possibly uses TRBD1 or TRBD2 (5 bases each). V lost 7 bases and J lost 11, with 24 bases in between. Germline assignment: CDR1 SQVTM and CDR2 ANQGSEA. The CDR3 spans 13 residues. The CDR3 DNA follows: TGCAGCGCAGCAGGGCAACAACTGGGGACGGAGTACTTC. Encoded protein: CSAAGQQLGTEYF.

This chain links TRBV18 with TRBJ2-3; no clear D. Germline CDR1 and CDR2: KGHSH and LQKENI. CDR3 size: 14 residues. Deletions cut 2 bases from V and 6 bases from J, with 12 bases between. Written as DNA, the CDR3 is TGTGCCAGCTCACCAATTCAGAGTGCGGATACGCAGTATTTT. This sequence encodes CASSPIQSADTQYF.

The chain joins TRBV6-5 to TRBJ2-2; perhaps D is TRBD1 or TRBD2 (5 bases each). V gave up 5 bases and J gave up 6 bases, with 13 bases separating them. The CDR3 spans 14 residues. Germline-derived CDR1 and CDR2 are MNHEY and SVGAGI. CDR3 amino acids: CASSRDGPPGELFF. As DNA, the CDR3 is TGTGCCAGCAGTAGGGACGGACCACCCGGGGAGCTGTTTTTT.

The chain joins TRBV18 to TRBJ1-3; perhaps TRBD1 as D (5 bases). Trimming took 4 bases from V and 0 from J, leaving 13 bases between them. Germline values: CDR1 KGHSH, CDR2 LQKENI. The CDR3 extends over 16 amino acids. The CDR3 spells CASSRDRTISGNTIYF. The CDR3 bases are TGTGCCAGCTCACGGGACCGAACCATCTCTGGAAACACCATATATTTT. The complete variable domain, with remaining parts taken from reference TRBV18 and TRBJ1-3, reads NAGVMQNPRHLVRRRGQEARLRCSPMKGHSHVYWYRQLPEEGLKFMVYLQKENIIDESGMPKERFSAEFPKEGPSILRIQQVVRGDSAAYFCASSRDRTISGNTIYFGEGSWLTVV.

The genes are TRBV7-2 and TRBJ1-2, with a tentative D call TRBD1 (6 bases). The ends were cut back, 6 bases at V and 4 bases at J, with 15 bases in the middle. The germline gives CDR1 SGHTA, CDR2 FQGNSA. The CDR3 sequence is 14 residues long. The CDR3 DNA is TGTGCCAGCAGTTCAGCCACAGGGCCCTATGGCTACACCTTC. Encoded protein: CASSSATGPYGYTF.

V and J are TRBV2 and TRBJ2-5, with 7 bases that match TRBD1. The CDR3 extends over 16 amino acids. Unmatched junction bases numbered 15, after V lost 7 bases and J lost 4 bases. Germline-derived CDR1 and CDR2 are SNHLY and FYNNEI. CDR3 DNA: TGTGCCAGCACTGGGACAGTCGGACAAGTCGTAGAGACCCAGTACTTC. This gives the protein CASTGTVGQVVETQYF.

The J gene is TRBJ2-5, the V gene TRBV2; TRBD2 agrees at 7 bases. From germline, CDR1 is SNHLY and CDR2 FYNNEI. This CDR3 contains 13 residues. V gave up 4 bases and J gave up 5 bases; unmatched junction bases: 4. CDR3 in DNA: TGTGCCAGCAGTGCAGCGGGAATGGAGACCCAGTACTTC. It yields the protein CASSAAGMETQYF.

V is TRBV7-8 and J is TRBJ1-5, with 7 bases fitting TRBD1. V was pared by 2 bases and J by 7 bases, with 17 bases of the junction left unmatched. The CDR3 is 18 amino acids. Germline values: CDR1 SGHVS, CDR2 FQNEAQ. CDR3 residues: CASSLSGRGGSSGQPQHF. CDR3 nucleotide sequence: TGTGCCAGCAGCTTATCGGGCAGGGGGGGCAGTAGTGGACAGCCCCAGCATTTT.

V gene TRBV7-2 combines with J gene TRBJ2-5, with unresolved D. Germline assignment: CDR1 SGHTA and CDR2 FQGNSA. The CDR3 is 15 residues long. V lost 5 bases, J lost 5 bases, and 18 bases lay in between. CDR3 sequence: CASSPQRLLGETQYF. Written as DNA, the CDR3 is TGTGCCAGCAGCCCCCAGAGGCTCCTGGGGGAGACCCAGTACTTC.

CDR3 sequence (DNA): TGTGCCAGCAGCTTAGAGGGGACTAGGCAGTTCTTC. This gives the protein CASSLEGTRQFF. The V and J genes are TRBV11-1 and TRBJ2-1; 8 bases are shared with TRBD2. There are 12 residues in the CDR3. Germline CDR1 reads SGHAT; CDR2 reads FQDESV (reference sequence). J was trimmed by 12 bases and V by 1 base; bases with no gene match: 2.

This chain connects TRBV5-5 to TRBJ1-3; 8 bases line up with TRBD1. Trimming removed 1 base from V and 4 bases from J; junction bases left unmatched: 10. From germline, CDR1 is SGHKS and CDR2 YYEKEE (reference sequence). The CDR3 totals 17 residues. DNA for the CDR3: TGTGCCAGCAGCTTGTCGTTTCACAGGGGGGACGGAAACACCATATATTTT. Encoded protein: CASSLSFHRGDGNTIYF.

The chain uses TRBV5-1 and TRBJ2-7, with 7 positions matching TRBD1. Per germline, CDR1 SGHRS and CDR2 YFSETQ. The trim removed 2 bases at V and 3 bases at J, leaving 5 bases unmatched. CDR3 length: 14 amino acids. The CDR3 DNA is TGCGCCAGCAGCTTAGGGGGACAGCTCTACGAGCAGTACTTC. Its translation is CASSLGGQLYEQYF. Drawing the rest from reference TRBV5-1 and TRBJ2-7, the complete variable domain is KAGVTQTPRYLIKTRGQQVTLSCSPISGHRSVSWYQQTPGQGLQFLFEYFSETQRNKGNFPGRFSGRQFSNSRSEMNVSTLELGDSALYLCASSLGGQLYEQYFGPGTRLTVT.

The chain couples TRBV7-9 to TRBJ2-5, with D hard to call. The CDR3 sequence is 15 residues long. V gave up 5 bases and J gave up 1 base, with 14 bases separating them. Per germline, CDR1 SEHNR and CDR2 FQNEAQ (reference sequence). CDR3 amino acids: CASSREQTRQETQYF. CDR3 in DNA: TGTGCCAGCAGCAGGGAACAGACGCGCCAAGAGACCCAGTACTTC.

CDR3 in amino acids: CARSLCNQPQHF. The CDR3 nucleotides are TGTGCCAGAAGCTTGTGCAATCAGCCCCAGCATTTT. The V and J genes are TRBV5-3 and TRBJ1-5; D not certain. TRBV5-3 is classed as an ORF, of uncertain function. This CDR3 comprises 12 residues. Trimming removed 1 base from V and 2 bases from J, with 1 base in between.

This chain uses TRBV5-8 with TRBJ1-2, with 9 bases aligning to TRBD1. This CDR3 is built from 18 residues. V lost 4 bases, J lost 0 bases, and 13 bases stayed unmatched. From germline, CDR1 is SGHTS and CDR2 YDEGEE. The CDR3: CASSQRTGALGTNYGYTF. The DNA of the CDR3 is TGTGCCAGCAGCCAAAGGACAGGGGCGCTTGGGACTAACTATGGCTACACCTTC.

This chain uses TRBV28 with TRBJ2-3; tentatively, D is TRBD1 (6 bases). Trimming shortened V by 5 bases and J by 0 bases, and 12 bases separated the two germline ends. The CDR3 length is 15 residues. From germline, CDR1 is MDHEN and CDR2 SYDVKM. CDR3 residues: CASSGDTSSTDTQYF. The CDR3 bases are TGTGCCAGCAGTGGGGACACCTCTAGCACAGATACGCAGTATTTT.

This chain joins TRBV6-6 and TRBJ2-7; D call uncertain. V was trimmed by 5 bases and J by 2 bases, leaving 13 bases between them. CDR1 MNHNY and CDR2 SVGAGI come from the germline V gene (reference sequence). CDR3 length: 14 amino acids. CDR3: CASSTGQNTYEQYF. The CDR3 coding sequence is TGTGCCAGCAGTACGGGCCAAAATACCTACGAGCAGTACTTC.

V and J are TRBV4-2 and TRBJ2-6; no clear D. The CDR3 consists of 17 residues. The V end was cut by 0 bases, the J end by 2 bases, with 11 bases between. CDR1 LGHNA and CDR2 YNFKEQ come from the germline V gene. The CDR3, as DNA: TGTGCCAGCAGCCAAGATGGCCAGTTCGCTGGGGCCAACGTCCTGACTTTC. Translated, it gives CASSQDGQFAGANVLTF.

This chain connects TRBV2 to TRBJ2-4; TRBD1 agrees at 7 bases. Trimming at V came to 6 bases and at J to 6 bases, leaving 11 bases not matched to a gene. Germline V lookup: CDR1 SNHLY, CDR2 FYNNEI. This CDR3 spans 15 amino acids. In DNA form, the CDR3 reads TGTGCCAGCAGCGAGGCTTTGACAGGGAGAAACATTCAGTACTTC. It translates to CASSEALTGRNIQYF. Full variable domain (missing parts from reference TRBV2 and TRBJ2-4): EPEVTQTPSHQVTQMGQEVILRCVPISNHLYFYWYRQILGQKVEFLVSFYNNEISEKSEIFDDQFSVERPDGSNFTLKIRSTKLEDSAMYFCASSEALTGRNIQYFGAGTRLSVL.

The chain has TRBV28 and TRBJ1-5; 8 nucleotides line up with TRBD1. This CDR3 has 14 amino acids. Germline V lookup: CDR1 MDHEN, CDR2 SYDVKM. Trimming took 6 bases from V and 6 from J; bases not matched to a gene: 7. Here the CDR3 reads CASRRQGAAQPQHF. The CDR3 DNA is TGTGCCAGCAGGCGTCAGGGGGCTGCTCAGCCCCAGCATTTT.

The chain is built from TRBV4-1 and TRBJ2-1; D unclear. There are 14 residues in the CDR3. Germline loops: CDR1 MGHRA, CDR2 YSYEKL. Trimming left V 0 bases short and J 2 bases short, with 5 bases between. Written as DNA, the CDR3 is TGCGCCAGCAGCCAAGATAAACCCTACAATGAGCAGTTCTTC. This codes for CASSQDKPYNEQFF.

V and J are TRBV30 and TRBJ2-1, with a weak D call TRBD2 (6 bases). Per germline, CDR1 GTSNPN and CDR2 SVGIG (reference sequence). Trimming left V 7 bases short and J 3 bases short, with 10 bases between. This CDR3 has 12 amino acids. The CDR3 spells CAYKGLYNEQFF. CDR3 nucleotide sequence: TGTGCCTACAAGGGACTCTACAATGAGCAGTTCTTC.

The J gene is TRBJ1-1, the V gene TRBV5-1; no clear D gene. Trimming removed 2 bases at V and 7 bases at J, with 18 bases between. Germline V gene data show CDR1 as SGHRS and CDR2 as YFSETQ. The CDR3 runs to 15 residues. The CDR3 is CASSFEGVGPLEAFF. The CDR3 DNA reads TGCGCCAGCAGCTTCGAGGGTGTGGGTCCCCTTGAAGCTTTCTTT.

With respect to this clone: The identical CDR3 is also encoded by other nucleotide sequences in the sample. CDR3 region: CASSQDRGTDTQYF. CDR3 bases: TGTGCCAGCAGCCAAGACAGGGGCACAGATACGCAGTATTTT. The chain combines TRBV4-2 with TRBJ2-3; possibly TRBD1 for D (5 bases). The CDR3 has 14 residues. V was clipped by 0 bases and J by 1 base, with 5 bases between them. Germline CDR1 LGHNA, CDR2 YNFKEQ.

This chain links TRBV5-4 with TRBJ2-3, with D possibly being TRBD2 (7 bases). V was clipped by 0 bases and J by 3 bases, with 17 bases between them. CDR1 and CDR2 (germline): SGHNT, YYREEE (reference sequence). CDR3 size: 17 residues. The CDR3 sequence is CASSLALGGGRTDTQYF. In nucleotides, the CDR3 is TGTGCCAGCAGCTTGGCTTTAGGGGGGGGCCGGACAGATACGCAGTATTTT.